This entry lists 19 T cell receptor beta chains sequenced from one sample in a study of identical twins. In TCRdb, the 5' RACE reads were re-called with MiXCR into one record per CDR3 protein. The top ten clones hold roughly an eighth of a sample with 450,000 or so distinct CDR3 sequences, less than 20% of them seen once. Sequenced input: naive T cells sorted from blood. The receptors were gathered from a man over 45 in good health.

The sample holds a few counts of this clonotype. The CDR3 nucleotides read TGTGCCAGCAGCCCGCAAGGGGGGAGTCAGCCCCAGCATTTT. It is translated as CASSPQGGSQPQHF. The rearrangement joins TRBV5-5 to TRBJ1-5; the D gene is possibly TRBD1 (6 bases). The CDR3 runs 14 residues. Germline CDR1 and CDR2: SGHKS and YYEKEE (reference sequence). With 4 bases removed from V and 6 bases from J, the gap between germline ends came to 14 bases.

There are many counts of this clonotype. The gene calls are TRBV7-2 and TRBJ2-7; D is possibly TRBD1 or TRBD2 (5 bases each). In germline, CDR1 is SGHTA, CDR2 FQGNSA. Trimming stripped 3 bases from V and 5 bases from J, with 14 bases between. This CDR3 has 14 residues. The CDR3 loop is CASSFRDGGHEQYF. DNA for the CDR3: TGTGCCAGCAGCTTCCGGGACGGAGGCCACGAGCAGTACTTC.

The chain joins TRBV28 to TRBJ1-5, with unresolved D. Looked up from germline, CDR1 is MDHEN and CDR2 is SYDVKM. Trimming removed 5 bases at V and 0 bases at J, with 11 bases between. CDR3 size: 15 residues. CDR3 protein: CASSRQGYSNQPQHF. The CDR3 coding sequence is TGTGCCAGCAGTCGACAAGGGTATAGCAATCAGCCCCAGCATTTT.

This clonotype was seen many times. The CDR3, as DNA: TGCGCCAGCAGCTTGGTTCAGGGCTCCTACGAGCAGTACTTC. Protein sequence: CASSLVQGSYEQYF. The chain employs TRBV5-1 and TRBJ2-7, with D perhaps matching TRBD1 (5 bases). The CDR3 extends over 14 amino acids. Germline V gene sequence: CDR1 SGHRS, CDR2 YFSETQ. V was pared by 0 bases and J by 0 bases, with 7 bases between.

This CDR3 is CASSTEGQSHYNSPLHF. CDR3 nucleotide sequence: TGTGCCAGCAGTACCGAGGGACAGTCCCACTATAATTCACCCCTCCACTTT. This chain joins TRBV27 and TRBJ1-6; 7 bases are a match to TRBD1. In germline, CDR1 is MNHEY, CDR2 SMNVEV (reference sequence). The length of the CDR3 is 17 residues. Germline trimming cut 5 bases from V and 3 bases from J; bases unmatched to any gene: 10.

This clonotype was seen repeatedly, ten times or more. DNA for the CDR3: TGCGCCAGCAGCTTAGGGAGCAACGGGTACAATGAGCAGTTCTTC. This sequence encodes CASSLGSNGYNEQFF. The J gene is TRBJ2-1, the V gene TRBV5-1; the D gene is possibly TRBD2 (5 bases). The CDR3 has 15 amino acids. V was cut by 2 bases and J by 4 bases, with 13 bases left in between. CDR1 and CDR2 (germline): SGHRS, YFSETQ.

In its sample, this clonotype was seen many times. The genes are TRBV5-6 and TRBJ2-6, with D possibly TRBD1 on 5 matching bases. V dropped 5 bases and J dropped 0 bases, with 9 bases sitting between them. The CDR3 is 15 residues long. CDR1 is SGHDT, CDR2 YYEEEE, per germline. CDR3 in DNA: TGTGCCAGCAGGCCAGACAGCTCTGGGGCCAACGTCCTGACTTTC. It specifies CASRPDSSGANVLTF.

This clonotype was observed a few times. The chain carries TRBV20-1 and TRBJ1-1; TRBD1 matches at 8 bases. The CDR3 sequence is 12 residues long. The V segment lost 1 base and the J segment 9 bases; nucleotides outside the gene matches: 4. The germline V gene encodes CDR1 DFQATT and CDR2 SNEGSKA (reference sequence). CDR3 in amino acids: CSARGPGGKAFF. The CDR3 DNA reads TGCAGTGCTAGAGGACCAGGGGGCAAAGCTTTCTTT.

There are many counts of this clonotype. The CDR3 DNA is TGTGCCAGCAGCTTAAATGACGCGGGATCCTACGAGCAGTACTTC. It specifies CASSLNDAGSYEQYF. The chain recombines TRBV7-2 with TRBJ2-7, with a possible D match to TRBD2 (6 bases). Trimming took 2 bases from V and 1 from J, leaving 12 bases between them. This CDR3 has 15 amino acids. CDR1 and CDR2 from the germline V gene are SGHTA and FQGNSA.

This clonotype was observed many times. The rearrangement links TRBV4-3 to TRBJ2-1, with 8 bases identical to TRBD2. The CDR3 has 19 amino acids. Unmatched junction bases numbered 17, after V lost 0 bases and J lost 7 bases. The germline gives CDR1 LGHNA, CDR2 YSLEER. This CDR3 reads CASSQDRPGGPWGGNEQFF. The DNA of the CDR3 is TGCGCCAGCAGCCAAGATCGGCCGGGAGGGCCATGGGGCGGGAATGAGCAGTTCTTC.

As regards this clonotype: A single base separates this from a much larger clone, so it may be a read error. This CDR3 is missing its conserved last phenylalanine or tryptophan, likely due to a read error. The chain joins TRBV4-2 to TRBJ2-1, with TRBD1 identical over 8 bases. Per the germline V gene, CDR1 is LGHNA and CDR2 is YNFKEQ. Trimming cost V 1 base and J 6 bases; bases outside gene matches: 8. The CDR3 is 16 amino acids. CDR3 sequence: CASSQVLDRVINEQFC. DNA for the CDR3: TGTGCCAGCAGCCAAGTACTGGACAGGGTCATCAATGAGCAGTTCTGC.

This chain links TRBV4-2 with TRBJ1-2, with D possibly being TRBD1 (6 bases). Germline CDR1 LGHNA, CDR2 YNFKEQ. This CDR3 has 14 residues. Between the trimmed V and J ends, which lost 4 bases and 2 bases, there was a span of 11 bases. This chain's CDR3 is CASSRDTGNYGYTF. The CDR3 nucleotides read TGTGCCAGCAGCCGGGATACAGGGAACTATGGCTACACCTTC.

This clonotype occurred many times. This sequence joins TRBV18 and TRBJ2-6; maybe TRBD2 (6 bases). The CDR3 runs 14 residues. V lost 10 bases and J lost 1, with 11 bases in between. CDR1 is KGHSH, CDR2 LQKENI, per germline. CDR3 sequence (DNA): TGTGCCACCTCGACTAGTTCTGGGGCCAACGTCCTGACTTTC. As protein: CATSTSSGANVLTF.

This clonotype was recorded many times. The chain carries TRBV2 and TRBJ2-2, with D possibly TRBD2 on 6 matching bases. CDR1 and CDR2 from the germline V gene are SNHLY and FYNNEI. The CDR3 has 13 amino acids. V gave up 3 bases and J gave up 5 bases, with 7 bases separating them. The CDR3 nucleotides read TGTGCCAGCAGTGACGGGGGTACCGGGGAGCTGTTTTTT. Translation gives CASSDGGTGELFF.

This clonotype was seen at least ten times. This chain connects TRBV20-1 to TRBJ2-3, with TRBD2 matching over 12 bases. This CDR3 has 12 amino acids. J gave up 5 bases and V 7 bases, and 1 base lay outside the gene matches. In germline, CDR1 is DFQATT, CDR2 SNEGSKA (reference sequence). CDR3 residues: CSGLAGVDTQYF. In DNA, the CDR3 is TGCAGTGGACTAGCGGGGGTAGATACGCAGTATTTT.

This chain connects TRBV9 to TRBJ2-1; the D gene could be TRBD1 or TRBD2 (5 bases each). The CDR3 covers 16 residues. The V gene lost 5 bases and the J gene lost 2 bases, with 17 bases spanning the gap. The germline V gene encodes CDR1 SGDLS and CDR2 YYNGEE. CDR3 residues: CASSERRDGAYNEQFF. The CDR3 region has the DNA TGTGCCAGCAGTGAGAGACGGGACGGAGCCTACAATGAGCAGTTCTTC.

This clonotype was observed many times. The CDR3 DNA sequence: TGTGCCAGCAGTTTATCAAGGGACGCGATTGACTTTGGACGCACCTACGAGCAGTACTTC. It encodes CASSLSRDAIDFGRTYEQYF. J is TRBJ2-7 and V is TRBV28; the D call may be TRBD1 or TRBD2 (5 bases each). The CDR3 runs to 20 residues. V lost 1 base and J lost 2, with 27 bases in between. Germline V gives CDR1 MDHEN, CDR2 SYDVKM.

This clonotype was detected only a few times. V and J are TRBV11-3 and TRBJ2-3; a possible D gene is TRBD2 (7 bases). The V gene's germline CDR1 is SGHNT and CDR2 YENEEA. The V and J ends lost 4 bases and 1 base respectively, with 9 bases between them. The CDR3 length is 14 residues. The CDR3 DNA follows: TGTGCCAGCAGCTACGGGGGGCGCACAGATACGCAGTATTTT. Translation: CASSYGGRTDTQYF.

This rearrangement joins TRBV18 to TRBJ2-6, with no clear D. Trimming left V 0 bases short and J 4 bases short, with 13 bases between. The CDR3 totals 17 residues. Germline V lookup: CDR1 KGHSH, CDR2 LQKENI. CDR3 sequence (DNA): TGTGCCAGCTCACCACCTAGGAGTCAGTTCGGGGCCAACGTCCTGACTTTC. It encodes CASSPPRSQFGANVLTF.